This T cell receptor (beta chain) appears in the sequencing data of a study of STAT5B mutations in CD4+ large granular lymphocyte leukemia. Assay: immunoSEQ multiplex PCR; the TCRdb copy retains only in-frame clones and omits some. The profile covers fewer than 25,000 clones, with about 79% appearing a single time and about 0.43% taken by the ten largest. The CDR3 has 15 amino acids. The V end lost 8 bases, the J end lost 2 bases, and 17 bases lay between the germline ends. Germline V gives CDR1 MNHNY, CDR2 SVGAGI (reference sequence). Material: CD4+ T cells from blood buffy coats. The V and J genes are TRBV6-6 and TRBJ2-3, with a tentative D call TRBD2 (7 bases). The sequence came from a human donor in good health. The CDR3: CASRTGGGPTDTQYF. CDR3 bases: TGTGCCAGCCGAACGGGCGGGGGCCCCACAGATACGCAGTATTTT.